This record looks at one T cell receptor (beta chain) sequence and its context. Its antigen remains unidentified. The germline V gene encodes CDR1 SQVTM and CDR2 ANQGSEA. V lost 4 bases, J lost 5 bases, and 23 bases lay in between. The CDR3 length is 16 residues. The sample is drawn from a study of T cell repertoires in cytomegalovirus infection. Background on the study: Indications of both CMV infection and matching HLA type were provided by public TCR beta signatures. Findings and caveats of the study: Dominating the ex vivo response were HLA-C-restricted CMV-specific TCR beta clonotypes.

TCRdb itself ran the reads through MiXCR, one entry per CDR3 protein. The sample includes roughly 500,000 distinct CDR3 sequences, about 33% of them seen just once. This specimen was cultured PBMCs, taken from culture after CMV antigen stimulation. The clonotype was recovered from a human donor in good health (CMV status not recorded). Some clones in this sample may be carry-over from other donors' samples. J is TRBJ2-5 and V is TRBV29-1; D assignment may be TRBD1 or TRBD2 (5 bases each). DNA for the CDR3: TGCAGCGTTGTAAGAGGGACCAGCAGCGCCGTGGAGACCCAGTACTTC. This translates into CSVVRGTSSAVETQYF.